Each of the 7 T cell receptor beta chains below was sequenced from the same sample in a study of beta chain features in type 1 diabetes. What was sequenced were expressed TCRB transcripts, since all of the isolated RNA had been reverse transcribed. Only in-frame clones appear in the TCRdb table, and some are missing; sequencing was by immunoSEQ multiplex PCR. Among approximately 170,000 clones, roughly 8% were seen once, and the ten largest hold around 0.5%. Their antigens remain unidentified. Study-level results: The study found moderately but significantly shorter TCRB CDR3s in all four CD4+ subsets of Type 1 diabetes patients.

The sequenced sample consisted of central memory CD4+ T cells from blood. These receptors were taken from a man between 18 and 35 years old with type 1 diabetes.

In this sample, this clone turned up a few times. CDR3 protein: CSVSETWQGGAKNIQYF. For the CDR3, the DNA is TGCAGCGTTAGTGAGACCTGGCAGGGAGGAGCCAAAAACATTCAGTACTTC. The chain couples TRBV29-1 to TRBJ2-4, with D perhaps TRBD2 (6 bases). V gave up 5 bases and J gave up 0 bases, with 20 bases separating them. The CDR3 loop spans 17 amino acids. Germline lookup yields CDR1 SQVTM and CDR2 ANQGSEA.

V is TRBV4-3 and J is TRBJ2-5; weak D call: TRBD1 (5 bases). The germline V gene encodes CDR1 LGHNA and CDR2 YSLEER. Between the trimmed V and J ends, which lost 0 bases and 8 bases, there was a span of 13 bases. The CDR3 is 14 residues long. CDR3 bases: TGCGCCAGCAGCCAAGAGACAGATCGAAGTACCCAGTACTTC. It encodes CASSQETDRSTQYF.

This clone came up a few times. V and J are TRBV28 and TRBJ1-2, with 9 bases aligning to TRBD1. Losses at the gene ends were 9 bases for V and 5 bases for J; bases not matched to a gene: 7. From germline, CDR1 is MDHEN and CDR2 SYDVKM. The CDR3 runs 13 residues. The CDR3 coding sequence is TGTGCCAGTCGACCCGGGACAGGGTATGGCTACACCTTC. This codes for CASRPGTGYGYTF.

The CDR3 DNA reads TGTGCCAGCAGCGCGGGGACTTACCAAGAGACCCAGTACTTC. Amino acids: CASSAGTYQETQYF. The chain has TRBV27 and TRBJ2-5, with D maybe TRBD2 (6 bases). Trimming removed 6 bases at V and 0 bases at J, with 11 bases between. Germline CDR1 and CDR2: MNHEY and SMNVEV (reference sequence). The CDR3 is made up of 14 amino acids.

The V call is TRBV28, the J call TRBJ1-6, with 7 bases identical to TRBD1. This CDR3 is built from 14 residues. Trimming removed 6 bases from V and 6 bases from J; junction bases left unmatched: 5. The germline gives CDR1 MDHEN, CDR2 SYDVKM. CDR3 sequence reads: CASRTDRVNSPLHF. CDR3 DNA: TGTGCCAGCAGAACCGACAGGGTTAATTCACCCCTCCACTTT.

This sequence joins TRBV29-1 and TRBJ2-5; tentative D call: TRBD2 (5 bases). Trimming took off 4 bases at V and 4 bases at J, with 10 bases between the two ends. The germline gives CDR1 SQVTM, CDR2 ANQGSEA. CDR3 size: 12 residues. The CDR3 region is CSVASGRETQYF. DNA for the CDR3: TGCAGCGTTGCGAGCGGAAGAGAGACCCAGTACTTC.

The chain employs TRBV1 and TRBJ2-3; the table's D call, TRBD2, has no DNA check behind it. TRBV1 is a pseudogene locus. The CDR3 spans 18 residues. Here the CDR3 reads CTSSQDPQIAGGTDTQYF. The CDR3 nucleotides are TGCACCAGCAGCCAAGACCCCCAAATAGCGGGAGGCACAGATACGCAGTATTTT.